This entry describes one T cell receptor beta chain. Losses at the gene ends were 5 bases for V and 0 bases for J; bases not matched to a gene: 7. This CDR3 region has 17 residues. The V gene's germline CDR1 is MGHRA and CDR2 YSYEKL. The data are from a study of blood T cell repertoires in COVID-19. Sequencing was performed with immunoSEQ multiplex PCR; in TCRdb, only in-frame clones are kept and a portion is missing. The sample records 15,000 to 20,000 clones, about 81% being singletons. Sequencing input: peripheral blood. The sequence was collected from a man in his 60s with acute or convalescent COVID-19. The chain employs TRBV4-1 and TRBJ2-6, with 7 bases identical to TRBD1. The CDR3 bases are TGCGCCAGCAGCTGGGACAGACCAATCTCTGGGGCCAACGTCCTGACTTTC. Protein: CASSWDRPISGANVLTF.